What follows describes a single T cell receptor (beta chain). The data were obtained in a study of blood T cell repertoires in COVID-19. Per the study methods: Nucleated cell number was recorded as an estimate derived from reference gene primer amplification. The protocol was immunoSEQ multiplex PCR, while the TCRdb copy is restricted to in-frame clones and leaves out a portion. The DNA gave D and trimming, while V, J and clone size come from that table. The sample holds approximately 180,000 clones; 80% to 90% are singletons and the top ten take approximately 11%. This clonotype was obtained from a human donor with active or convalescent COVID-19. The donor label of this sample is uncertain. What was sequenced was peripheral blood.

The CDR3 DNA sequence: TGTGCCATCAGCCAGGGGGGCAACAATGAGCAGTTCTTC. Translating it yields CAISQGGNNEQFF. The chain links TRBV10-3 to TRBJ2-1, with TRBD1 as a possible D gene (7 bases). Looked up from germline, CDR1 is ENHRY and CDR2 is SYGVKD. The CDR3 loop spans 13 amino acids. Trimming removed 6 bases from V and 5 bases from J, with 11 bases in between.